These T cell receptor beta chains were read from a single sample in a study. Only in-frame clones appear in the TCRdb table, and some are missing; sequencing was by immunoSEQ multiplex PCR. Among around 50,000 clones listed, approximately 95% were seen once. Sequenced material: PBMCs. The receptors were sampled from a man aged 35 to 55 with rheumatoid arthritis. CDR3s include the opening cysteine and the closing phenylalanine or tryptophan. D genes are given only for firm matches. A row's size may be missing; if present it is once, few, many or a size class.

j_call: TRBJ2-7; clone_size: -; d_call: -; v_call: TRBV6-5; cdr3_nt: TGTGCCACCACCCGGGGGAATCACTACGAGCAGTACTTC; cdr3_aa: CATTRGNHYEQYF
j_call: TRBJ2-7; clone_size: -; d_call: -; v_call: TRBV3-1/TRBV3-2; cdr3_nt: TGTGCCAGCAGCCAAAAGTACGAGCAGTACTTC; cdr3_aa: CASSQKYEQYF
j_call: TRBJ1-1; clone_size: -; d_call: -; v_call: TRBV6-5; cdr3_nt: TGTGCCAGCAGTTACTCTCGGCGGGACACTGAAGCTTTCTTT; cdr3_aa: CASSYSRRDTEAFF
j_call: TRBJ1-4; clone_size: -; d_call: -; v_call: TRBV27; cdr3_nt: TGTGCCAGCAGTTCGACCCCCCCAACTAATGAAAAACTGTTTTTT; cdr3_aa: CASSSTPPTNEKLFF
j_call: TRBJ2-7; clone_size: -; d_call: TRBD2; v_call: TRBV4-2; cdr3_nt: TGTGCCAGCAGCCGAGGTGCGGGAGAGGGCTACGAGCAGTACTTC; cdr3_aa: CASSRGAGEGYEQYF
j_call: TRBJ2-7; clone_size: -; d_call: -; v_call: TRBV7-6; cdr3_nt: TGTGCCAGCAGCTTTGCAGGGGCCTACGAGCAGTACTTC; cdr3_aa: CASSFAGAYEQYF
j_call: TRBJ1-1; clone_size: -; d_call: TRBD1; v_call: TRBV2; cdr3_nt: TGTGCCAGCAGCACGGACAGGTTTGACACTGAAGCTTTCTTT; cdr3_aa: CASSTDRFDTEAFF
j_call: TRBJ1-1; clone_size: -; d_call: TRBD1; v_call: TRBV28; cdr3_nt: TGTGCCAGCAGCATAGGACAGGGACCTCGGGGGACTGAAGCTTTCTTT; cdr3_aa: CASSIGQGPRGTEAFF
j_call: TRBJ2-1; clone_size: -; d_call: -; v_call: TRBV7-2; cdr3_nt: TGTGCCAGCAGCTCCACCCCGGGACCGGGACATGAGCAGTTCTTC; cdr3_aa: CASSSTPGPGHEQFF
j_call: TRBJ2-7; clone_size: -; d_call: TRBD1; v_call: TRBV5-1; cdr3_nt: TGCGCCAGCAGCTTGGATGATTGGGACAGCTCCTACGAGCAGTACTTC; cdr3_aa: CASSLDDWDSSYEQYF
j_call: TRBJ1-1; clone_size: once; d_call: -; v_call: TRBV6-1; cdr3_nt: TGTGCCAGCAGTGAAGTAACGGGGGGGACTGAAGCTTTCTTT; cdr3_aa: CASSEVTGGTEAFF